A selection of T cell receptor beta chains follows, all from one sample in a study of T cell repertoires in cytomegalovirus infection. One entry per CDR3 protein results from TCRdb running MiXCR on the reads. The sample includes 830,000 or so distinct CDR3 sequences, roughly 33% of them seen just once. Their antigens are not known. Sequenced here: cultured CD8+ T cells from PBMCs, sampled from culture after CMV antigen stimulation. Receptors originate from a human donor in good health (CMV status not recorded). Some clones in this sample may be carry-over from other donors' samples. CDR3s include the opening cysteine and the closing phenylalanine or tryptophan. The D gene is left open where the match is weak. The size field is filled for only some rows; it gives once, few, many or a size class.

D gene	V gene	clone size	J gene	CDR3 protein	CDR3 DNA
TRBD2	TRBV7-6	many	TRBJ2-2	CASSFKPGGSTGELFF	TGTGCCAGCAGCTTCAAGCCCGGGGGGTCCACCGGGGAGCTGTTTTTT
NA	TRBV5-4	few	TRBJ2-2	CASNLKDPGRTGELFF	TGTGCCAGCAACCTCAAAGACCCAGGGCGCACCGGGGAGCTGTTTTTT
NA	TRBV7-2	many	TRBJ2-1	CASSLVDPRGQFF	TGTGCCAGCAGCTTAGTAGACCCAAGGGGGCAGTTCTTC
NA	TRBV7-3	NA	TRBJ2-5	CASNERGRGTQYF	TGTGCCAGCAACGAAAGAGGTAGAGGGACCCAGTACTTC
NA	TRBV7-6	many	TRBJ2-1	CASSLRGTVNEQFF	TGTGCCAGCAGCTTAAGGGGGACCGTCAATGAGCAGTTCTTC
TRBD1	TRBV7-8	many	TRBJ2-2	CASIPTGGTGELFF	TGTGCCAGCATCCCTACAGGGGGAACCGGGGAGCTGTTTTTT
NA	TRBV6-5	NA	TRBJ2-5	CASSYSRRRETQYF	TGTGCCAGCAGTTACTCGCGGCGCCGAGAGACCCAGTACTTC
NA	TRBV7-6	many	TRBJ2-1	CASSLVSGAHNEQFF	TGTGCCAGCAGCTTAGTGTCGGGGGCCCACAATGAGCAGTTCTTC
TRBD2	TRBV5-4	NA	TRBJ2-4	CASSASGGRDKNIQYF	TGTGCCAGCAGCGCTAGCGGGGGCCGGGACAAAAACATTCAGTACTTC
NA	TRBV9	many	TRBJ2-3	CASSPIGQPNTDTQYF	TGTGCCAGCAGCCCTATTGGACAGCCTAACACAGATACGCAGTATTTT
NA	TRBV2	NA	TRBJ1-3	CAILTNGQDGAQGNTIYF	TGTGCCATCCTAACTAACGGGCAGGACGGCGCGCAAGGAAACACCATATATTTT
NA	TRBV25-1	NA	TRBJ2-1	CASSVGLRNEQFF	TGTGCCAGCAGTGTTGGACTCAGGAATGAGCAGTTCTTC
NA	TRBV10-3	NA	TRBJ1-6	CAISDPSVGRHSYNSPLHF	TGTGCCATCAGTGATCCCTCCGTCGGACGACACTCCTATAATTCACCCCTCCACTTT
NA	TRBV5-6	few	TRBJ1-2	CASSLDRAGVDAGYTF	TGTGCCAGCAGCTTGGATCGGGCAGGTGTTGATGCTGGCTACACCTTC
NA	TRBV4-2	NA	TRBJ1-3	CASSHLDSSGNTIYF	TGTGCCAGCAGCCACCTCGACAGCTCTGGAAACACCATATATTTT
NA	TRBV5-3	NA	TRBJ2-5	CASSLTDPQETQYF	TGTGCCAGCAGCTTGACAGATCCCCAAGAGACCCAGTACTTC
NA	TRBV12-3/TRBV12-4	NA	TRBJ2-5	CASSLAGVEETQYF	TGTGCCAGCAGTTTAGCGGGGGTGGAAGAGACCCAGTACTTC